What follows are 30 T cell receptor beta chains derived from one specimen sequenced in a study of blood T cell repertoires in COVID-19. Repertoires were generated with immunoSEQ multiplex PCR, while TCRdb's copy carries only in-frame clones and drops some. This sample has more than 250,000 clones, with about 91% found just once. Sequenced input: peripheral blood. The receptors were sampled from a woman aged 25 to 39 with COVID-19, enrolled during active disease.

The V and J genes are TRBV18 and TRBJ1-2; D is ambiguous. V lost 3 bases and J 8 bases, leaving 13 bases between the germline ends. This CDR3 spans 13 amino acids. CDR1 is KGHSH and CDR2 is LQKENI in the germline V gene. CDR3 DNA sequence: TGTGCCAGCTCACCGTCGGCAGCGGTCGGCTACACCTTC. It yields the protein CASSPSAAVGYTF. The full variable domain, completed using reference TRBV18 and TRBJ1-2, is NAGVMQNPRHLVRRRGQEARLRCSPMKGHSHVYWYRQLPEEGLKFMVYLQKENIIDESGMPKERFSAEFPKEGPSILRIQQVVRGDSAAYFCASSPSAAVGYTFGSGTRLTVV.

The chain couples TRBV7-2 to TRBJ2-2; D might be TRBD2 (6 bases). This CDR3 has 16 amino acids. Germline values: CDR1 SGHTA, CDR2 FQGNSA. The ends were cut back, 1 base at V and 0 bases at J, with 9 bases in the middle. CDR3 sequence reads: CASSLGLGANTGELFF. DNA for the CDR3: TGTGCCAGCAGCTTAGGACTAGGGGCGAACACCGGGGAGCTGTTTTTT.

Notes on this clone: Other DNA sequences in the same sample also yield this CDR3. The rearrangement uses TRBV6-5 and TRBJ1-5, with 8 nucleotides matching TRBD1. The CDR3 is 13 residues long. Germline V gene lookup returns CDR1 MNHEY and CDR2 SVGAGI. V trimming: 9 bases; J trimming: 1 base; junction bases outside the gene matches: 2. CDR3 region: CASRTGSNQPQHF. CDR3 bases: TGTGCCAGTAGGACAGGGAGCAATCAGCCCCAGCATTTT.

The rearrangement uses TRBV2 and TRBJ1-1; maybe TRBD1 (6 bases). The CDR3 contains 12 residues. V gave up 5 bases and J gave up 11 bases, with 15 bases separating them. CDR1 is SNHLY, CDR2 FYNNEI, per germline. CDR3 in DNA: TGTGCCAGCAGTAGAGGACAGAAGGATGCTTTCTTT. Translating it yields CASSRGQKDAFF.

This sequence joins TRBV6-5 and TRBJ1-1; TRBD1 matches 10 bases. The CDR3 consists of 14 residues. Germline lookup yields CDR1 MNHEY and CDR2 SVGAGI. The V segment lost 4 bases and the J segment 8 bases; nucleotides outside the gene matches: 7. For the CDR3, the DNA is TGTGCCAGCAGTTTGACAGGGACAGGGGCAGAAGCTTTCTTT. It specifies CASSLTGTGAEAFF.

This chain joins TRBV19 and TRBJ1-1, with D possibly matching TRBD1 (6 bases). V lost 5 bases, J lost 7 bases, and 14 bases lay in between. CDR3 size: 13 residues. CDR1 LNHDA and CDR2 SQIVND come from the germline V gene (reference sequence). The CDR3 coding sequence is TGTGCCAGTAGTGTGACGGGGGGCGATGAAGCTTTCTTT. Translation: CASSVTGGDEAFF.

The chain has TRBV7-2 and TRBJ1-1, with D possibly matching TRBD1 (6 bases). Trimming took off 6 bases at V and 4 bases at J, with 12 bases between the two ends. CDR3 size: 13 residues. Germline CDR1 is SGHTA and CDR2 is FQGNSA. CDR3 residues: CASSVLRGTEAFF. The CDR3 region has the DNA TGTGCCAGCAGTGTCCTCAGGGGCACTGAAGCTTTCTTT.

V gene TRBV5-1 combines with J gene TRBJ1-5; perhaps TRBD1 as D (6 bases). Trimming left V 4 bases short and J 5 bases short, with 16 bases between. The length of the CDR3 is 15 residues. Germline V gene sequence: CDR1 SGHRS, CDR2 YFSETQ. CDR3 amino acids: CASSPSTGFDQPQHF. The DNA of the CDR3 is TGCGCCAGCAGCCCTAGCACAGGGTTCGATCAGCCCCAGCATTTT. Full variable domain (remainder filled in from reference TRBV5-1 and TRBJ1-5): KAGVTQTPRYLIKTRGQQVTLSCSPISGHRSVSWYQQTPGQGLQFLFEYFSETQRNKGNFPGRFSGRQFSNSRSEMNVSTLELGDSALYLCASSPSTGFDQPQHFGDGTRLSIL.

The chain recombines TRBV29-1 with TRBJ2-1; 14 bases are a match to TRBD2. The CDR3 runs 13 residues. After removal of 6 bases from V and 9 bases from J, the junction contained 4 bases not matched to a gene. Germline V CDR1 and CDR2: SQVTM, ANQGSEA. Written as DNA, the CDR3 is TGCAGCGTCCGGACTAGCGGGGGGAGTGAGCAGTTCTTC. Translated: CSVRTSGGSEQFF.

The sample holds a few counts of this clone. The chain joins TRBV18 to TRBJ1-4; D is unresolved. The CDR3 runs to 17 residues. CDR1 is KGHSH and CDR2 is LQKENI in the germline V gene. The V gene lost 2 bases and the J gene lost 4 bases, with 17 bases spanning the gap. This CDR3 is CASSPSNRHDYNEKLFF. CDR3 coding DNA: TGTGCCAGCTCACCATCCAACCGACACGACTATAATGAAAAACTGTTTTTT.

The V gene is TRBV12-3 or TRBV12-4, the J gene TRBJ2-3; TRBD2 aligns across 9 bases. V gave up 5 bases and J gave up 8 bases; unmatched junction bases: 2. The CDR3 is made up of 12 amino acids. The CDR3 reads CASSKTSGTQYF. The DNA for the CDR3 is TGTGCCAGCAGTAAGACTAGCGGTACGCAGTATTTT.

V gene TRBV29-1 combines with J gene TRBJ1-1; a possible D gene is TRBD1 (6 bases). CDR1 and CDR2 from the germline V gene are SQVTM and ANQGSEA. This CDR3 spans 13 amino acids. V lost 6 bases and J lost 1, with 12 bases in between. In DNA, the CDR3 is TGCAGCGTCGTTGGACAGACGAACACTGAAGCTTTCTTT. It translates to CSVVGQTNTEAFF. Full variable domain (rest looked up from reference TRBV29-1 and TRBJ1-1): SAVISQKPSRDICQRGTSLTIQCQVDSQVTMMFWYRQQPGQSLTLIATANQGSEATYESGFVIDKFPISRPNLTFSTLTVSNMSPEDSSIYLCSVVGQTNTEAFFGQGTRLTVV.

The J gene is TRBJ1-2, the V gene TRBV29-1; possibly TRBD1 for D (5 bases). There are 11 residues in the CDR3. Trimming took off 7 bases at V and 2 bases at J, with 8 bases between the two ends. Germline CDR1 is SQVTM and CDR2 is ANQGSEA. This CDR3 is CSATGNYGYTF. CDR3 sequence (DNA): TGCAGCGCCACAGGAAACTATGGCTACACCTTC.

V and J are TRBV9 and TRBJ1-5, with D hard to call. CDR3 length: 15 residues. V was pared by 3 bases and J by 0 bases, with 10 bases between. The germline V gene encodes CDR1 SGDLS and CDR2 YYNGEE. The DNA for the CDR3 is TGTGCCAGCAGCGCCCGAGGATATAGCAATCAGCCCCAGCATTTT. Amino acid sequence: CASSARGYSNQPQHF.

The chain is built from TRBV9 and TRBJ1-3; D remains ambiguous. CDR1 SGDLS and CDR2 YYNGEE come from the germline V gene. This CDR3 is built from 16 residues. The V end was cut by 4 bases, the J end by 0 bases, with 14 bases between. The CDR3 region has the DNA TGTGCCAGCAGCACCAGTCCCAGGCTCTCTGGAAACACCATATATTTT. Amino acid sequence: CASSTSPRLSGNTIYF. Full variable domain (outside the CDR3, taken from reference TRBV9 and TRBJ1-3): DSGVTQTPKHLITATGQRVTLRCSPRSGDLSVYWYQQSLDQGLQFLIQYYNGEERAKGNILERFSAQQFPDLHSELNLSSLELGDSALYFCASSTSPRLSGNTIYFGEGSWLTVV.

The rearrangement links TRBV6-5 to TRBJ1-5; weak D call: TRBD1 (5 bases). Trimming pared 7 bases from V and 3 bases from J, leaving 13 bases between. Germline V lookup: CDR1 MNHEY, CDR2 SVGAGI. The CDR3 length is 14 residues. This chain's CDR3 is CASIGGGYNQPQHF. The CDR3 DNA reads as TGTGCCAGCATTGGGGGGGGTTACAATCAGCCCCAGCATTTT.

The J gene is TRBJ2-7, the V gene TRBV27; 10 positions match TRBD1. The CDR3 sequence is 15 residues long. Germline V CDR1 and CDR2: MNHEY, SMNVEV (reference sequence). J was trimmed by 2 bases and V by 5 bases; bases with no gene match: 6. In DNA, the CDR3 is TGTGCCAGCAGTCCGCGGGACAGGGGTCCCTACGAGCAGTACTTC. This translates into CASSPRDRGPYEQYF.

The V gene is TRBV18, the J gene TRBJ1-1, with no clear D. The CDR3 extends over 14 amino acids. The V and J ends lost 3 bases and 0 bases respectively, with 8 bases between them. Germline V gene lookup returns CDR1 KGHSH and CDR2 LQKENI. The DNA of the CDR3 is TGTGCCAGCTCACCCCAAGCCATGAACACTGAAGCTTTCTTT. It yields the protein CASSPQAMNTEAFF. Full variable domain (outside the CDR3, taken from reference TRBV18 and TRBJ1-1): NAGVMQNPRHLVRRRGQEARLRCSPMKGHSHVYWYRQLPEEGLKFMVYLQKENIIDESGMPKERFSAEFPKEGPSILRIQQVVRGDSAAYFCASSPQAMNTEAFFGQGTRLTVV.

This rearrangement joins TRBV3-1 (or the pseudogene TRBV3-2) to TRBJ1-3; TRBD1 might be the D (5 bases). V lost 4 bases and J lost 5, with 12 bases in between. Germline V lookup: CDR1 LGHDT, CDR2 YNNKEL (reference sequence). The CDR3 extends over 14 amino acids. DNA for the CDR3: TGTGCCAGCAGCCCCAGCCCAGGGCGAAACACCATATATTTT. Its protein is CASSPSPGRNTIYF.

The chain joins TRBV13 to TRBJ2-7, with 16 bases that match TRBD2. The CDR3 covers 18 residues. Germline V gene lookup returns CDR1 PRHDT and CDR2 FYEKMQ (reference sequence). Trimming at V came to 2 bases and at J to 6 bases, leaving 10 bases not matched to a gene. Written as DNA, the CDR3 is TGTGCCAGCAGCTTAATTTCGGGACTAGCGGGGGGGCCGAGCGAGCAGTACTTC. Translated, it gives CASSLISGLAGGPSEQYF.

The chain links TRBV4-2 to TRBJ1-1; D not resolved. The V and J ends lost 0 bases and 2 bases respectively, with 4 bases between them. The CDR3 is 13 amino acids. Germline V gene lookup returns CDR1 LGHNA and CDR2 YNFKEQ. The CDR3 DNA reads TGTGCCAGCAGCCAAGATCCTAACACTGAAGCTTTCTTT. Translating gives CASSQDPNTEAFF.

The V and J genes are TRBV10-3 and TRBJ1-2; D may be TRBD1 (5 bases). The germline V gene has CDR1 ENHRY and CDR2 SYGVKD. Trimming stripped 0 bases from V and 10 bases from J, with 9 bases between. The CDR3 is made up of 12 amino acids. This CDR3 reads CAISESGGSYTF. CDR3 coding DNA: TGTGCCATCAGTGAGTCGGGGGGTTCCTACACCTTC.

This clone was seen more than once but under ten times. The chain joins TRBV6-5 to TRBJ1-1; perhaps TRBD1 as D (5 bases). Trimming took off 6 bases at V and 4 bases at J, with 15 bases between the two ends. The germline V gene has CDR1 MNHEY and CDR2 SVGAGI. CDR3 size: 14 residues. CDR3 DNA sequence: TGTGCCAGCAGGGCCAGGGCCTTAGGCACTGAAGCTTTCTTT. Translation: CASRARALGTEAFF.

The rearrangement joins TRBV30 to TRBJ2-3; a possible D gene is TRBD2 (5 bases). Per the germline V gene, CDR1 is GTSNPN and CDR2 is SVGIG (reference sequence). Trimming left V 5 bases short and J 5 bases short, with 17 bases between. The CDR3 sequence is 14 residues long. CDR3 sequence (DNA): TGTGCCTGGGGAGGCGGCGTCCGGTTAGATACGCAGTATTTT. Encoded protein: CAWGGGVRLDTQYF.

The V and J genes are TRBV11-2 and TRBJ1-1; D is perhaps TRBD1 (5 bases). CDR3 size: 14 residues. V was pared by 1 base and J by 1 base, with 7 bases between. Germline CDR1 SGHAT, CDR2 FQNNGV. The CDR3 DNA reads TGTGCCAGCAGCTTAGCCCAGGGGAACACTGAAGCTTTCTTT. This sequence encodes CASSLAQGNTEAFF.

The chain uses TRBV13 and TRBJ2-3; 8 nucleotides agree with TRBD2. Germline V gives CDR1 PRHDT, CDR2 FYEKMQ (reference sequence). This CDR3 contains 16 residues. J was trimmed by 3 bases and V by 3 bases; bases with no gene match: 8. In DNA, the CDR3 is TGTGCCAGCAGCTTGAGAGTAGCGGGGAGTACAGATACGCAGTATTTT. This codes for CASSLRVAGSTDTQYF.

The chain is built from TRBV7-2 and TRBJ2-5; the match to TRBD2 covers 15 bases. V trimming: 3 bases; J trimming: 5 bases; junction bases outside the gene matches: 4. The CDR3 sequence is 16 residues long. The V gene's germline CDR1 is SGHTA and CDR2 FQGNSA. Here the CDR3 reads CASSFGTSGGTETQYF. In nucleotides, the CDR3 is TGTGCCAGCAGCTTCGGGACTAGCGGGGGGACGGAGACCCAGTACTTC.

The chain links TRBV4-3 to TRBJ2-7; 7 positions agree with TRBD2. V lost 0 bases to trimming and J lost 2 bases; unmatched junction nucleotides: 7. Germline CDR1 LGHNA, CDR2 YSLEER. The CDR3 runs 16 residues. The CDR3 DNA sequence: TGCGCCAGCAGCCAAGATCAGTTTACTAGCGCCTACGAGCAGTACTTC. It is translated as CASSQDQFTSAYEQYF.

This chain links TRBV5-1 with TRBJ1-2, with 10 nucleotides matching TRBD1. V trimming: 8 bases; J trimming: 2 bases; junction bases outside the gene matches: 6. The CDR3 length is 14 residues. Germline V gives CDR1 SGHRS, CDR2 YFSETQ. The CDR3 nucleotides read TGCGCCAGTCTCCCGGGACAGGGGAACTATGGCTACACCTTC. Protein: CASLPGQGNYGYTF. The whole variable domain, remainder taken from reference TRBV5-1 and TRBJ1-2, is KAGVTQTPRYLIKTRGQQVTLSCSPISGHRSVSWYQQTPGQGLQFLFEYFSETQRNKGNFPGRFSGRQFSNSRSEMNVSTLELGDSALYLCASLPGQGNYGYTFGSGTRLTVV.

This clone was observed a single time. The V gene is TRBV14, the J gene TRBJ1-2; D is unresolved. The CDR3 length is 14 residues. The germline V gene has CDR1 SGHDN and CDR2 FVKESK. V lost 0 bases and J lost 4, with 9 bases in between. CDR3 in DNA: TGTGCCAGCAGCCAAGACCGGGTACGCTATGGCTACACCTTC. Residues: CASSQDRVRYGYTF. The full variable domain, completed using reference TRBV14 and TRBJ1-2, is EAGVTQFPSHSVIEKGQTVTLRCDPISGHDNLYWYRRVMGKEIKFLLHFVKESKQDESGMPNNRFLAERTGGTYSTLKVQPAELEDSGVYFCASSQDRVRYGYTFGSGTRLTVV.